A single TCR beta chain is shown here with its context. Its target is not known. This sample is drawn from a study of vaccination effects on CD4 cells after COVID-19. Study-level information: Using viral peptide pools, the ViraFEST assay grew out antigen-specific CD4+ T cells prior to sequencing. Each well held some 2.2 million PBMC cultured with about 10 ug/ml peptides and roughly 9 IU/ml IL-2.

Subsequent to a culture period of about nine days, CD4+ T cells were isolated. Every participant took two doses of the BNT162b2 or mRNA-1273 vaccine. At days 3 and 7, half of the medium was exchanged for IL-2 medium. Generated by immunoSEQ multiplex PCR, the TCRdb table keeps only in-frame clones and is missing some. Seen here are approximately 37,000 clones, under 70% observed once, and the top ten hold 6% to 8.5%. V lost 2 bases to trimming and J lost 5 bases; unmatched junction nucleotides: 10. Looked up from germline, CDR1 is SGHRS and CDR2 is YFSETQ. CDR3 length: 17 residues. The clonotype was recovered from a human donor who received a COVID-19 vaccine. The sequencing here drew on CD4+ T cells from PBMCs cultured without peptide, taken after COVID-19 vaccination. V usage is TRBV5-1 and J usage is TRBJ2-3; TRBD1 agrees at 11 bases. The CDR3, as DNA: TGCGCCAGCAGCTTAGTTCGAGGACAGGGGGCAGGAGATACGCAGTATTTT. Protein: CASSLVRGQGAGDTQYF.